This T cell receptor beta chain was identified in a study of blood T cell repertoires in COVID-19. Turning to the study itself: T cells, B-cell-depleted T cells, or PBMCs provided the cDNA or gDNA that served as material.

The protocol was immunoSEQ multiplex PCR, while the TCRdb copy is restricted to in-frame clones and leaves out a portion. There are over 100,000 clones in the sample; roughly four fifths occur only once, and over 9.5% lies in the top ten. V shed 5 bases and J 2 bases; nucleotides not matched to a gene: 8. This CDR3 is 16 amino acids long. Germline loops: CDR1 MNHEY, CDR2 SMNVEV (reference sequence). The source is a human donor in a cohort sampled during active COVID-19. The chain carries TRBV27 and TRBJ1-3; the match to TRBD1 covers 8 bases. Sequencing input: peripheral blood. CDR3 nucleotides: TGTGCCAGCAGTCCGAGACAGGGGTGGACTGGAAACACCATATATTTT. This codes for CASSPRQGWTGNTIYF.